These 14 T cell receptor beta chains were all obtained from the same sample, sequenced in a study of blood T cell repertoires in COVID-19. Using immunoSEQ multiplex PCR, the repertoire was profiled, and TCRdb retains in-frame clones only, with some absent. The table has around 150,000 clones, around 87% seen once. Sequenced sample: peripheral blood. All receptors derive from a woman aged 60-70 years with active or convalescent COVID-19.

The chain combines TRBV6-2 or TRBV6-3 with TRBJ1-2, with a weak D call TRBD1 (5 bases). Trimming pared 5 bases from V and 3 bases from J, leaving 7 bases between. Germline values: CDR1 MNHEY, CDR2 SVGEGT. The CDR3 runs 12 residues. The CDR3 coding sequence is TGTGCCAGCAGTCAGGGTTACTATGGCTACACCTTC. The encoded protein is CASSQGYYGYTF.

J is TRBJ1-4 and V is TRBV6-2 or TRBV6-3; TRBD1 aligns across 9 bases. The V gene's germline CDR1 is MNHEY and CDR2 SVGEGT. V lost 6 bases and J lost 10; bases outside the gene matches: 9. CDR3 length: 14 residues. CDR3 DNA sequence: TGTGCCAGCAGCACGGGGACAGGGTTTGGAAAACTGTTTTTT. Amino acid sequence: CASSTGTGFGKLFF.

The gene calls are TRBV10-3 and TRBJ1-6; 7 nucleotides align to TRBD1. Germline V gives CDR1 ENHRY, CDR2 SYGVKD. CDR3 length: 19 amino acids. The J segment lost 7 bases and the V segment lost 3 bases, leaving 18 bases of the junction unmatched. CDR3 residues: CAISERGQTQGFSNSPLHF. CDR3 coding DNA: TGTGCCATCAGTGAAAGGGGACAGACACAGGGGTTTTCGAATTCACCCCTCCACTTT.

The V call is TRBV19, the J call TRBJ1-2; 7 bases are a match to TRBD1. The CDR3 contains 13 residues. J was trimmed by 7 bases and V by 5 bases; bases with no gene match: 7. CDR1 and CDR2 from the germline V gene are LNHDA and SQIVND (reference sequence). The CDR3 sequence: CASSSRQGGGYTF. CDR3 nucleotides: TGTGCCAGTAGTTCCCGACAGGGAGGTGGCTACACCTTC.

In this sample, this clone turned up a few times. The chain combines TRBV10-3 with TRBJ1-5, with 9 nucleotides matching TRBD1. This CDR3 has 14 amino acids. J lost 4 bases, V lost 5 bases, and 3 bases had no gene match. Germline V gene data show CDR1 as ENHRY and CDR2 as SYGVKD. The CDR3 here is CAISNDRGNQPQHF. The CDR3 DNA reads TGTGCCATCAGTAACGACAGGGGGAATCAGCCCCAGCATTTT.

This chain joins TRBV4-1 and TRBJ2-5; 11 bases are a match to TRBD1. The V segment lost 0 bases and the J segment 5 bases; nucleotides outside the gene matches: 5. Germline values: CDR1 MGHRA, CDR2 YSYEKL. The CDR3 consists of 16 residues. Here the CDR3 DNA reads TGCGCCAGCAGCCAAGAAGGACAGGGGGCACGTGAGACCCAGTACTTC. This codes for CASSQEGQGARETQYF.

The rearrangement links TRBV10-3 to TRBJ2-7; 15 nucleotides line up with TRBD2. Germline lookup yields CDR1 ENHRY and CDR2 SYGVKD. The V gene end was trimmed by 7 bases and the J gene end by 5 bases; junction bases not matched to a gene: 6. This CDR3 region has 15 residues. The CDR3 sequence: CAITRTSGGADEQYF. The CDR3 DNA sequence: TGTGCCATCACTCGGACTAGCGGGGGGGCGGACGAGCAGTACTTC.

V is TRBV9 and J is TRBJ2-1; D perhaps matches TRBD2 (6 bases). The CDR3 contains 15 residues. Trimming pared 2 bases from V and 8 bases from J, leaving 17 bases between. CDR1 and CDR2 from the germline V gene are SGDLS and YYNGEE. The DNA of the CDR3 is TGTGCCAGCAGCGTCTGGGACTCCCCCGTCGATGAGCAGTTCTTC. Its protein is CASSVWDSPVDEQFF.

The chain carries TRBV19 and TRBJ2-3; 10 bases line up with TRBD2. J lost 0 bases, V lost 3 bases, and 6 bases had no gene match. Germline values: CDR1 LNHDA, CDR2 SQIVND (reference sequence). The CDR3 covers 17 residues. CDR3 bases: TGTGCCAGTAGTATCTTATCTAGCGGGGGAAGCACAGATACGCAGTATTTT. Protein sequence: CASSILSSGGSTDTQYF.

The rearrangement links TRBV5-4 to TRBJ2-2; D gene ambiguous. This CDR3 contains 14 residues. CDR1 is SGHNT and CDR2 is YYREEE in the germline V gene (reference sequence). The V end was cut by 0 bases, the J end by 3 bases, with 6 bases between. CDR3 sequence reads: CASSLGLDTGELFF. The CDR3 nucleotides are TGTGCCAGCAGCTTGGGCTTAGACACCGGGGAGCTGTTTTTT.

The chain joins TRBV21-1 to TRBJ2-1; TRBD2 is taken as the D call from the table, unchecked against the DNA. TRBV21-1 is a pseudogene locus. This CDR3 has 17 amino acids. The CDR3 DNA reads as TGTGCCAGCAGCAACCTTAGGCTAGCGGGGGTGTACAATGAGCAGTTCTTC. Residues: CASSNLRLAGVYNEQFF.

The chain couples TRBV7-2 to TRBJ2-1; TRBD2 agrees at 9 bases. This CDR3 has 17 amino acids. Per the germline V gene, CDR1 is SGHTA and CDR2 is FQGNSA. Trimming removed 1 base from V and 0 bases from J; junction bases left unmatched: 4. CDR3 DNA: TGTGCCAGCAGCTTAGTCGGCGGGGGGGCCTCCTACAATGAGCAGTTCTTC. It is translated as CASSLVGGGASYNEQFF. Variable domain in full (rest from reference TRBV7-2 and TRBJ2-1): GAGVSQSPSNKVTEKGKDVELRCDPISGHTALYWYRQSLGQGLEFLIYFQGNSAPDKSGLPSDRFSAERTGGSVSTLTIQRTQQEDSAVYLCASSLVGGGASYNEQFFGPGTRLTVL.

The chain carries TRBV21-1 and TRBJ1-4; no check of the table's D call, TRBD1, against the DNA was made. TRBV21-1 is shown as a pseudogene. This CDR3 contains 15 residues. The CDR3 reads CASSGQGRTNEKLFF. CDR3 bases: TGTGCCAGCAGCGGCCAGGGGAGAACTAATGAAAAACTGTTTTTT.

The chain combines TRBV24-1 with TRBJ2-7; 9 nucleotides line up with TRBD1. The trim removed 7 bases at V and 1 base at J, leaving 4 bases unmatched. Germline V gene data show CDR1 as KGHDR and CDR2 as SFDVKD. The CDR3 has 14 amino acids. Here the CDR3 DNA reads TGTGCCACCAGGGACAGGGGCCCGTCCTACGAGCAGTACTTC. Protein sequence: CATRDRGPSYEQYF.